One and the same sample provided the 20 T cell receptor beta chains below, sequenced in a study of tumor-infiltrating lymphocytes in localized non-small cell lung cancer. The assay was immunoSEQ multiplex PCR, and TCRdb's table has in-frame clones only and misses some. The sample yields some 13,000 clones, around 68% seen once. The sequenced sample consisted of uninvolved lung tissue not adjacent to the tumor. These TCRs come from a human donor with non-small cell lung cancer.

J is TRBJ2-1 and V is TRBV7-3, with D unclear. V lost 6 bases, J lost 4 bases, and 10 bases lay in between. Germline lookup yields CDR1 SGHTA and CDR2 FQGTGA. The CDR3 is made up of 13 amino acids. In nucleotides, the CDR3 is TGTGCCAGCAGTTCCTCGGCTTACAATGAGCAGTTCTTC. Translation: CASSSSAYNEQFF.

The chain recombines TRBV9 with TRBJ1-4, with D unresolved. The V end lost 0 bases, the J end lost 1 base, and 7 bases lay between the germline ends. Germline V gives CDR1 SGDLS, CDR2 YYNGEE. CDR3 length: 15 amino acids. The CDR3 sequence is CASSVALGTNEKLFF. The CDR3 nucleotides are TGTGCCAGCAGCGTAGCCTTGGGAACTAATGAAAAACTGTTTTTT.

J is TRBJ2-2 and V is TRBV7-7; TRBD1 is a possible D gene (6 bases). Germline V gene data show CDR1 as SSHAT and CDR2 as FNYEAQ (reference sequence). The CDR3 is made up of 15 amino acids. V was cut by 5 bases and J by 1 base, with 11 bases left in between. In DNA, the CDR3 is TGTGCCAGCAGCCCTACGACAGGGAACACCGGGGAGCTGTTTTTT. Its protein product is CASSPTTGNTGELFF.

The J gene is TRBJ1-4, the V gene TRBV30; TRBD1 might be the D (5 bases). The CDR3 has 12 amino acids. Germline V CDR1 and CDR2: GTSNPN, SVGIG (reference sequence). The V end was cut by 5 bases, the J end by 8 bases, with 12 bases between. The CDR3 nucleotides are TGTGCCTGGTCTGGGACGAGAGAAAAACTGTTTTTT. Its translation is CAWSGTREKLFF.

The chain has TRBV30 and TRBJ1-1; D remains ambiguous. CDR1 GTSNPN and CDR2 SVGIG come from the germline V gene (reference sequence). Trimming left V 1 base short and J 1 base short, with 7 bases between. CDR3 length: 13 amino acids. Here the CDR3 reads CAWSDGANTEAFF. The CDR3 region has the DNA TGTGCCTGGAGTGACGGAGCGAACACTGAAGCTTTCTTT.

This clone is termed medium-sized. V is TRBV27 and J is TRBJ1-1; tentatively, D is TRBD1 (6 bases). V was shortened by 6 bases and J by 4 bases, with 15 bases between the two germline ends. The length of the CDR3 is 14 residues. Germline V gene sequence: CDR1 MNHEY, CDR2 SMNVEV (reference sequence). This chain's CDR3 is CASRPRTVSTEAFF. DNA for the CDR3: TGTGCCAGCAGGCCCCGGACAGTGAGCACTGAAGCTTTCTTT.

The V call is TRBV5-1, the J call TRBJ2-1, with unresolved D. From germline, CDR1 is SGHRS and CDR2 YFSETQ. CDR3 length: 15 residues. The ends were cut back, 0 bases at V and 2 bases at J, with 9 bases in the middle. CDR3 nucleotides: TGCGCCAGCAGCTTGGCGGCAGATACCTACAATGAGCAGTTCTTC. This gives the protein CASSLAADTYNEQFF.

The rearrangement joins TRBV9 to TRBJ2-7; D is ambiguous. Germline V gene lookup returns CDR1 SGDLS and CDR2 YYNGEE. V lost 5 bases to trimming and J lost 1 base, with 13 bases between them. This CDR3 is 14 amino acids long. CDR3 sequence: CASSPEDGSYEQYF. CDR3 sequence (DNA): TGTGCCAGCAGTCCCGAGGACGGATCCTACGAGCAGTACTTC. Full variable domain (remainder filled in from reference TRBV9 and TRBJ2-7): DSGVTQTPKHLITATGQRVTLRCSPRSGDLSVYWYQQSLDQGLQFLIQYYNGEERAKGNILERFSAQQFPDLHSELNLSSLELGDSALYFCASSPEDGSYEQYFGPGTRLTVT.

The table lists this clone with a few counts. V and J are TRBV5-4 and TRBJ2-1, with D possibly being TRBD2 (7 bases). The CDR3 covers 16 residues. Germline loops: CDR1 SGHNT, CDR2 YYREEE (reference sequence). The V end lost 3 bases, the J end lost 0 bases, and 13 bases lay between the germline ends. The CDR3 spells CASSSGGSISYNEQFF. CDR3 in DNA: TGTGCCAGCAGCTCGGGGGGCAGCATCTCCTACAATGAGCAGTTCTTC.

V is TRBV19 and J is TRBJ2-3, with 10 positions matching TRBD2. CDR1 and CDR2 from the germline V gene are LNHDA and SQIVND (reference sequence). V lost 6 bases to trimming and J lost 5 bases; unmatched junction nucleotides: 2. CDR3 length: 13 amino acids. The CDR3 bases are TGTGCCAGTAGCAAGCGGGAGGGAGATACGCAGTATTTT. Translated: CASSKREGDTQYF.

The chain couples TRBV5-4 to TRBJ2-3, with TRBD2 as a possible D gene (6 bases). CDR3 length equals 13 residues. Germline lookup yields CDR1 SGHNT and CDR2 YYREEE (reference sequence). The V and J ends lost 4 bases and 7 bases respectively, with 13 bases between them. The DNA of the CDR3 is TGTGCCAGCAGCATGCGGGGAACCCATACGCAGTATTTT. Translation gives CASSMRGTHTQYF. Full variable domain (rest looked up from reference TRBV5-4 and TRBJ2-3): ETGVTQSPTHLIKTRGQQVTLRCSSQSGHNTVSWYQQALGQGPQFIFQYYREEENGRGNFPPRFSGLQFPNYSSELNVNALELDDSALYLCASSMRGTHTQYFGPGTRLTVL.

This chain uses TRBV9 with TRBJ2-3, with no clear D. Germline assignment: CDR1 SGDLS and CDR2 YYNGEE. This CDR3 spans 16 amino acids. V dropped 4 bases and J dropped 2 bases, with 17 bases sitting between them. In DNA, the CDR3 is TGTGCCAGCAGCCGTTATAGCCTCTCCCACACAGATACGCAGTATTTT. Protein sequence: CASSRYSLSHTDTQYF. Variable domain in full (rest from reference TRBV9 and TRBJ2-3): DSGVTQTPKHLITATGQRVTLRCSPRSGDLSVYWYQQSLDQGLQFLIQYYNGEERAKGNILERFSAQQFPDLHSELNLSSLELGDSALYFCASSRYSLSHTDTQYFGPGTRLTVL.

This chain joins TRBV27 and TRBJ2-5, with 8 nucleotides matching TRBD1. CDR1 and CDR2 (germline): MNHEY, SMNVEV (reference sequence). J was trimmed by 5 bases and V by 9 bases; bases with no gene match: 11. This CDR3 region has 14 residues. The CDR3 sequence: CASQEGRGPETQYF. CDR3 DNA: TGTGCCAGTCAAGAAGGCAGGGGGCCTGAGACCCAGTACTTC.

The chain is built from TRBV10-2 and TRBJ1-1, with 9 bases aligning to TRBD1. Per germline, CDR1 WSHSY and CDR2 SAAADI. This CDR3 has 14 residues. J was trimmed by 3 bases and V by 7 bases; bases with no gene match: 6. CDR3 coding DNA: TGCGCCAGCACTTTGACAGGGGGGGACACTGAAGCTTTCTTT. The encoded protein is CASTLTGGDTEAFF.

The V gene is TRBV28, the J gene TRBJ1-5; D perhaps matches TRBD1 (5 bases). Germline V CDR1 and CDR2: MDHEN, SYDVKM. Trimming removed 5 bases at V and 1 base at J, with 15 bases between. CDR3 length: 16 residues. CDR3 loop: CASSRGPQVSNQPQHF. The CDR3 bases are TGTGCCAGCAGTAGGGGCCCTCAGGTGAGCAATCAGCCCCAGCATTTT.

This chain uses TRBV28 with TRBJ2-1; perhaps TRBD2 as D (6 bases). The CDR3 has 14 residues. Trimming removed 5 bases from V and 10 bases from J, with 18 bases in between. Germline-derived CDR1 and CDR2 are MDHEN and SYDVKM. This chain's CDR3 is CASSPGGTGPEQFF. CDR3 coding DNA: TGTGCCAGCAGTCCCGGAGGGACTGGACCAGAGCAGTTCTTC.

The gene calls are TRBV11-1 and TRBJ2-7; TRBD2 is a possible D gene (6 bases). The CDR3 contains 13 residues. Germline V lookup: CDR1 SGHAT, CDR2 FQDESV (reference sequence). Trimming took 5 bases from V and 0 from J, leaving 8 bases between them. The CDR3 protein is CASSQTSSYEQYV. The CDR3 DNA follows: TGTGCCAGCAGCCAGACTAGCTCCTACGAGCAGTACGTC.

The CDR3 region is CASSQVPAGTNQPQHF. The DNA for the CDR3 is TGTGCCAGCAGCCAAGTGCCTGCAGGGACGAATCAGCCCCAGCATTTT. The chain carries TRBV4-2 and TRBJ1-5, with D possibly TRBD1 on 5 matching bases. The ends were cut back, 1 base at V and 4 bases at J, with 14 bases in the middle. The CDR3 loop spans 16 amino acids. Looked up from germline, CDR1 is LGHNA and CDR2 is YNFKEQ.

The V call is TRBV19, the J call TRBJ1-1, with unresolved D. The germline V and J ends were trimmed by 8 bases and 4 bases, with 14 bases remaining between them. The germline gives CDR1 LNHDA, CDR2 SQIVND (reference sequence). The CDR3 spans 13 residues. The DNA of the CDR3 is TGTGCCAGTGGGTCGGTTGTGGGCACTGAAGCTTTCTTT. It translates to CASGSVVGTEAFF.

The chain recombines TRBV19 with TRBJ1-1; D is possibly TRBD1 (5 bases). Trimming shortened V by 1 base and J by 4 bases, and 10 bases separated the two germline ends. Germline CDR1 is LNHDA and CDR2 is SQIVND (reference sequence). The CDR3 is 14 amino acids. The CDR3 DNA is TGTGCCAGTAGTATAGTGGCAGGGTCCACTGAAGCTTTCTTT. Protein sequence: CASSIVAGSTEAFF.